These 31 T cell receptor beta chains originate from one sample sequenced in a study of blood T cell repertoires in COVID-19. Some clones are missing from TCRdb's copy, which holds only in-frame ones; the method was immunoSEQ multiplex PCR. The sample has approximately 300,000 clones; approximately 83% are singletons. Sequences were obtained from peripheral blood. The receptors come from a person aged 70 to 85 with COVID-19, enrolled during active disease.

The chain uses TRBV4-3 and TRBJ2-3; TRBD2 matches 8 bases. The trim removed 0 bases at V and 1 base at J, leaving 9 bases unmatched. CDR1 is LGHNA, CDR2 YSLEER, per germline. The CDR3 covers 18 residues. CDR3 region: CASSQDNVAGWGTDTQYF. The CDR3 region has the DNA TGCGCCAGCAGCCAAGATAACGTAGCGGGATGGGGCACAGATACGCAGTATTTT.

Note on this clone: Since a far larger clone is one base different, this is likely a read error. The chain has TRBV10-2 and TRBJ1-4; 8 nucleotides line up with TRBD1. Germline values: CDR1 WSHSY, CDR2 SAAADI. The CDR3 sequence is 15 residues long. The CDR3 DNA follows: TGCGCCAGCAGCACTACAGGGGGGCCTAATGAAAATCTGTTTTTT. This gives the protein CASSTTGGPNENLFF.

V and J are TRBV7-6 and TRBJ1-3; possibly TRBD1 for D (6 bases). The germline V gene encodes CDR1 SGHVS and CDR2 FNYEAQ. Trimming stripped 5 bases from V and 2 bases from J, with 13 bases between. The CDR3 has 15 residues. CDR3 nucleotide sequence: TGTGCCAGCAGCCCAGGGGCGCACCCTGGAAACACCATATATTTT. Residues: CASSPGAHPGNTIYF.

The V call is TRBV7-2, the J call TRBJ1-6; no definite D call. V was pared by 5 bases and J by 7 bases, with 15 bases between. The CDR3 is 15 amino acids. Germline-derived CDR1 and CDR2 are SGHTA and FQGNSA. CDR3 residues: CASSPPGVGNSPLHF. CDR3 bases: TGTGCCAGCAGCCCGCCGGGAGTTGGGAATTCACCCCTCCACTTT.

V gene TRBV28 combines with J gene TRBJ1-3; weak D call: TRBD1 (6 bases). Per germline, CDR1 MDHEN and CDR2 SYDVKM. The CDR3 runs 12 residues. Trimming removed 11 bases from V and 9 bases from J, with 17 bases in between. CDR3 coding DNA: TGTGCCTCCCGAGGGGGGGTTGGCACCATATATTTT. Amino acid sequence: CASRGGVGTIYF.

The chain combines TRBV18 with TRBJ1-2, with 9 positions matching TRBD1. J was trimmed by 7 bases and V by 5 bases; bases with no gene match: 11. Germline V gene sequence: CDR1 KGHSH, CDR2 LQKENI. This CDR3 contains 15 residues. CDR3 region: CASSFRTGVDSGYTF. The CDR3 DNA is TGTGCCAGCTCATTTAGGACAGGGGTGGATTCTGGCTACACCTTC.

V is TRBV29-1 and J is TRBJ2-7; D is ambiguous. This CDR3 contains 11 residues. The germline V gene encodes CDR1 SQVTM and CDR2 ANQGSEA. The V end was cut by 5 bases, the J end by 6 bases, with 11 bases between. The CDR3 DNA sequence: TGCAGCGTTCGTCAGGCTCGCGAGCAGTACTTC. It codes for CSVRQAREQYF.

The chain joins TRBV28 to TRBJ1-1; D not resolved. Trimming removed 1 base from V and 8 bases from J, with 8 bases in between. This CDR3 comprises 12 residues. Germline V gives CDR1 MDHEN, CDR2 SYDVKM. CDR3 DNA: TGTGCCAGCAGTTTATCCCTCGTGGAAGCTTTCTTT. This sequence encodes CASSLSLVEAFF.

This clone was recorded a few times. The rearrangement uses TRBV9 and TRBJ1-4, with 10 bases aligning to TRBD1. V dropped 4 bases and J dropped 2; count of bases not matched to a gene: 5. From germline, CDR1 is SGDLS and CDR2 YYNGEE. There are 16 residues in the CDR3. For the CDR3, the DNA is TGTGCCAGCAGCAAGGGACAGGGGAGGACTAATGAAAAACTGTTTTTT. Encoded protein: CASSKGQGRTNEKLFF.

The chain has TRBV9 and TRBJ1-6; the D is unclear. The CDR3 covers 16 residues. Germline V gives CDR1 SGDLS, CDR2 YYNGEE. V was pared by 0 bases and J by 4 bases, with 11 bases between. The CDR3 loop is CASSVAPLEYNSPLHF. In nucleotides, the CDR3 is TGTGCCAGCAGCGTAGCCCCACTTGAATATAATTCACCCCTCCACTTT.

The chain has TRBV7-9 and TRBJ2-7; D perhaps matches TRBD2 (5 bases). The CDR3 is 13 residues long. CDR1 is SEHNR, CDR2 FQNEAQ, per germline (reference sequence). Trimming took 5 bases from V and 3 from J, leaving 11 bases between them. As DNA, the CDR3 is TGTGCCAGCAGCGAAGGACGGGACTACGAGCAGTACTTC. This encodes CASSEGRDYEQYF.

The rearrangement joins TRBV6-4 to TRBJ2-3, with 16 positions matching TRBD2. The ends lost 6 bases at V and 1 base at J; junction bases unmatched: 10. Germline V lookup: CDR1 MRHNA, CDR2 SNTAGT. The CDR3 length is 19 residues. The CDR3 loop reads CASSRGTSGGDIGTDTQYF. The CDR3 nucleotides read TGTGCCAGCAGCCGCGGGACTAGCGGGGGGGATATCGGCACAGATACGCAGTATTTT.

This chain links TRBV15 with TRBJ1-6; the D gene is possibly TRBD1 (6 bases). This CDR3 region has 14 residues. In germline, CDR1 is LNHNV, CDR2 YYDKDF (reference sequence). V lost 11 bases and J lost 9, with 20 bases in between. In DNA, the CDR3 is TGTGCCGACGAAGGGGGGGCTGTTTCTTCACCCCTCCACTTT. Its translation: CADEGGAVSSPLHF.

The rearrangement links TRBV19 to TRBJ1-6; D is possibly TRBD1 (6 bases). The CDR3 loop spans 14 amino acids. V was pared by 3 bases and J by 9 bases, with 12 bases between. Per germline, CDR1 LNHDA and CDR2 SQIVND (reference sequence). CDR3 sequence reads: CASSIGQGISPLHF. The CDR3 DNA sequence: TGTGCCAGTAGTATCGGCCAGGGGATTTCACCCCTCCACTTT. Using reference TRBV19 and TRBJ1-6 for the parts outside the CDR3, the full variable domain is DGGITQSPKYLFRKEGQNVTLSCEQNLNHDAMYWYRQDPGQGLRLIYYSQIVNDFQKGDIAEGYSVSREKKESFPLTVTSAQKNPTAFYLCASSIGQGISPLHFGNGTRLTVT.

Remarks on this clone: A read error may account for a junction end that differs from germline. The chain couples TRBV6-1 to TRBJ1-1; the D gene is possibly TRBD1 (5 bases). The V gene's germline CDR1 is MNHNS and CDR2 SASEGT. This CDR3 is built from 12 residues. The CDR3 protein is CASSEARDRALF. CDR3 DNA: TGTGCCAGCAGTGAAGCGCGGGACCGAGCCTTATTT.

V is TRBV6-5 and J is TRBJ1-5; D is perhaps TRBD1 (6 bases). This CDR3 contains 15 residues. Trimming left V 2 bases short and J 3 bases short, with 11 bases between. The germline V gene has CDR1 MNHEY and CDR2 SVGAGI. CDR3 sequence reads: CASSYRQGNNQPQHF. The CDR3 DNA reads TGTGCCAGCAGTTACCGTCAGGGGAACAATCAGCCCCAGCATTTT.

J is TRBJ1-2 and V is TRBV5-1; D not resolved. Germline loops: CDR1 SGHRS, CDR2 YFSETQ. Trimming cost V 0 bases and J 1 base, with 7 bases left between them. The length of the CDR3 is 14 residues. CDR3 residues: CASSLVASNYGYTF. CDR3 bases: TGCGCCAGCAGCTTGGTCGCCAGTAACTATGGCTACACCTTC. Complete variable domain (other parts from reference TRBV5-1 and TRBJ1-2): KAGVTQTPRYLIKTRGQQVTLSCSPISGHRSVSWYQQTPGQGLQFLFEYFSETQRNKGNFPGRFSGRQFSNSRSEMNVSTLELGDSALYLCASSLVASNYGYTFGSGTRLTVV.

The sample holds many counts of this clone. The chain combines TRBV6-6 with TRBJ2-7; 10 bases line up with TRBD1. This CDR3 is built from 15 residues. V gave up 6 bases and J gave up 5 bases; unmatched junction bases: 10. The germline gives CDR1 MNHNY, CDR2 SVGAGI (reference sequence). CDR3 DNA sequence: TGTGCCAGCAGGGATTCGGGACAGGGGTTCCACGAGCAGTACTTC. Its protein is CASRDSGQGFHEQYF.

V and J are TRBV15 and TRBJ2-1; the match to TRBD1 covers 7 bases. The CDR3 totals 15 residues. V was clipped by 8 bases and J by 5 bases; unmatched bases: 12. CDR1 and CDR2 (germline): LNHNV, YYDKDF (reference sequence). The CDR3 loop is CATSVEGTVDNEQFF. Here the CDR3 DNA reads TGTGCCACCTCCGTCGAGGGGACAGTGGACAATGAGCAGTTCTTC.

This clone appeared a few times. The V call is TRBV4-3, the J call TRBJ1-6; D is unclear. This CDR3 has 12 amino acids. The V and J ends lost 3 bases and 7 bases respectively, with 4 bases between them. CDR1 is LGHNA, CDR2 YSLEER, per germline. CDR3 DNA: TGCGCCAGCAGCCAGAGGAATTCACCCCTCCACTTT. Protein product: CASSQRNSPLHF.

This clone was seen a single time. The J gene is TRBJ2-7, the V gene TRBV27; weak D call: TRBD2 (6 bases). The V end lost 5 bases, the J end lost 0 bases, and 17 bases lay between the germline ends. Germline CDR1 MNHEY, CDR2 SMNVEV (reference sequence). The CDR3 sequence is 16 residues long. The CDR3 region is CASSPYRDSSSYEQYF. The CDR3 nucleotides read TGTGCCAGCAGTCCCTACCGGGACTCCAGCTCCTACGAGCAGTACTTC.

J is TRBJ1-5 and V is TRBV9; no definite D call. Germline CDR1 SGDLS, CDR2 YYNGEE. The CDR3 spans 15 residues. V was pared by 0 bases and J by 2 bases, with 9 bases between. In nucleotides, the CDR3 is TGTGCCAGCAGCGTAGATGTCGGAGGCAATCAGCCCCAGCATTTT. This encodes CASSVDVGGNQPQHF.

This chain joins TRBV6-2 or TRBV6-3 and TRBJ2-5, with D possibly TRBD1 on 6 matching bases. The germline gives CDR1 MNHEY, CDR2 SVGEGT. The V and J ends lost 2 bases and 1 base respectively, with 8 bases between them. The CDR3 has 14 residues. CDR3 protein: CASSYQGPQETQYF. In DNA, the CDR3 is TGTGCCAGCAGTTACCAGGGGCCCCAAGAGACCCAGTACTTC.

The chain links TRBV11-2 to TRBJ2-3; 7 nucleotides agree with TRBD2. CDR3 length equals 16 residues. Germline V gene sequence: CDR1 SGHAT, CDR2 FQNNGV. V trimming: 5 bases; J trimming: 1 base; junction bases outside the gene matches: 9. The CDR3 DNA reads TGTGCCAGCAGCCCCTCAGTCGCGGGGGGCACAGATACGCAGTATTTT. Its protein is CASSPSVAGGTDTQYF.

The rearrangement uses TRBV6-2 or TRBV6-3 and TRBJ1-4; 7 nucleotides align to TRBD1. The germline CDR1 and CDR2 sequences are MNHEY and SVGEGT. Trimming took 5 bases from V and 5 from J; bases not matched to a gene: 5. This CDR3 contains 14 residues. CDR3 bases: TGTGCCAGCAGTCACAGGGGTCGCAATGAAAAACTGTTTTTT. Translated, it gives CASSHRGRNEKLFF.

This clone was observed a handful of times. This chain joins TRBV6-2 or TRBV6-3 and TRBJ2-3; no clear D gene. Germline values: CDR1 MNHEY, CDR2 SVGEGT. The CDR3 sequence is 13 residues long. V gave up 2 bases and J gave up 4 bases, with 7 bases separating them. The CDR3, as DNA: TGTGCCAGCAGTTACGCGGTCCCAGATACGCAGTATTTT. Amino acids: CASSYAVPDTQYF.

The chain is built from TRBV28 and TRBJ1-4; D ambiguous. Germline assignment: CDR1 MDHEN and CDR2 SYDVKM. Between the trimmed V and J ends, which lost 5 bases and 4 bases, there was a span of 14 bases. The CDR3 contains 15 residues. The CDR3 region is CASSPAGAVNEKLFF. For the CDR3, the DNA is TGTGCCAGCAGTCCCGCGGGCGCAGTTAATGAAAAACTGTTTTTT.

The sample holds one count of this clone. This chain joins TRBV19 and TRBJ1-5; D ambiguous. The V gene lost 2 bases and the J gene lost 6 bases, with 5 bases spanning the gap. This CDR3 has 12 residues. Per germline, CDR1 LNHDA and CDR2 SQIVND (reference sequence). CDR3 DNA: TGTGCCAGTAGTATACGACTTCAGCCCCAGCATTTT. The encoded protein is CASSIRLQPQHF.

The rearrangement links TRBV6-2 or TRBV6-3 to TRBJ1-2, with 9 bases matching TRBD1. Losses at the gene ends were 4 bases for V and 7 bases for J; bases not matched to a gene: 10. Germline values: CDR1 MNHEY, CDR2 SVGEGT. The CDR3 is made up of 15 amino acids. CDR3 nucleotides: TGTGCCAGCAGTTCAAGGACAGGGGCCGTGTTTGGCTACACCTTC. It yields the protein CASSSRTGAVFGYTF.

The J gene is TRBJ2-3, the V gene TRBV6-1; 8 bases align to TRBD2. Germline V CDR1 and CDR2: MNHNS, SASEGT. The CDR3 extends over 16 amino acids. Trimming took 3 bases from V and 4 from J; bases not matched to a gene: 9. CDR3: CASSEGRGGMADTQYF. CDR3 nucleotide sequence: TGTGCCAGCAGTGAGGGCCGGGGGGGTATGGCAGATACGCAGTATTTT.

Note on this clone: The sample carries other DNA sequences with the same CDR3. The chain combines TRBV9 with TRBJ2-3; D is possibly TRBD2 (6 bases). Germline CDR1 SGDLS, CDR2 YYNGEE. Trimming took 0 bases from V and 0 from J, leaving 8 bases between them. The CDR3 spans 15 residues. CDR3 in DNA: TGTGCCAGCAGCGTAGTGAGCGGGAGCACAGATACGCAGTATTTT. Translated: CASSVVSGSTDTQYF.